The entry below describes one T cell receptor (beta chain). This entry is derived from a study of shared clonotypes between healthy human individuals. At deep level, the assay was performed. TCRdb's copy holds only in-frame clones and misses some; the assay was immunoSEQ multiplex PCR. The top ten hold 0.1% to 0.15% of the sample, which has 2 million or so clones, about 95% seen once. Germline CDR1 reads MGHRA; CDR2 reads YSYEKL. V lost 1 base and J lost 0, with 14 bases in between. This CDR3 contains 17 residues. The sequence came from a man between 18 and 35 years old in good health. The specimen was naive CD4+ T cells sorted from blood. The subset was: CD45RA+ positively selected. The chain uses TRBV4-1 and TRBJ2-3; weak D call: TRBD2 (5 bases). DNA for the CDR3: TGCGCCAGCAGCCAAGCCTCCGGACTGGCGAGCACAGATACGCAGTATTTT. Translating gives CASSQASGLASTDTQYF.